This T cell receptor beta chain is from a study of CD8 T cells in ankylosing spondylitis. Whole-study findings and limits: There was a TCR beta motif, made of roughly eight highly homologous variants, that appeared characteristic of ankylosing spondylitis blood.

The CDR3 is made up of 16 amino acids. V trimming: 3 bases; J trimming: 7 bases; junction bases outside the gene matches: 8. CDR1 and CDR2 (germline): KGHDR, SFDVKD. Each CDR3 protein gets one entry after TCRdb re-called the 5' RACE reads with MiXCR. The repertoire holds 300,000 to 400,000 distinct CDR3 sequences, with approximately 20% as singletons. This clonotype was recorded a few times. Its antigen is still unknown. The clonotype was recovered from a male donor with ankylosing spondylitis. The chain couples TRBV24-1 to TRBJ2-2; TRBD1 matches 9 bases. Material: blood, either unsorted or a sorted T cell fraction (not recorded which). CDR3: CATSDRTGVINGELFF. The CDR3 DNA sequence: TGTGCCACCAGTGATCGGACAGGGGTGATCAACGGGGAGCTGTTTTTT.